This T cell receptor beta chain was sequenced in a study of long-term antiretroviral therapy in people with HIV. In the case of this clone: The antigen remains unidentified.

Study-wide results and limits: Transplant-donor-level diversity was not reached after ART, though diversity increased. Those clones which expanded before ART made up the dominant part of the repertoire at all time points.

Germline V gene data show CDR1 as SGHTA and CDR2 as FQGNSA. The CDR3 has 17 residues. V shed 2 bases, J shed 0 bases, and the junction held 4 bases outside the gene matches. The assay used was immunoSEQ (version v3.0), run at survey level. Per-sample targets for sequencing were roughly 35,000-50,000 T-cell genomes. Generated by immunoSEQ multiplex PCR, the TCRdb table keeps only in-frame clones and is missing some. The sample holds about 18,000 clones; 90% to 95% are singletons and the top ten take around a tenth. This receptor was taken from a man between 45 and 60 years old with HIV. Sequencing was performed on unsorted PBMCs, taken 3 years after starting antiretroviral therapy. This chain connects TRBV7-2 to TRBJ1-2, with TRBD1 matching over 12 bases. The CDR3 is CASSLMGQGAANYGYTF. CDR3 DNA sequence: TGTGCCAGCAGCTTAATGGGACAGGGGGCCGCTAACTATGGCTACACCTTC. Full variable domain (missing parts from reference TRBV7-2 and TRBJ1-2): GAGVSQSPSNKVTEKGKDVELRCDPISGHTALYWYRQSLGQGLEFLIYFQGNSAPDKSGLPSDRFSAERTGGSVSTLTIQRTQQEDSAVYLCASSLMGQGAANYGYTFGSGTRLTVV.